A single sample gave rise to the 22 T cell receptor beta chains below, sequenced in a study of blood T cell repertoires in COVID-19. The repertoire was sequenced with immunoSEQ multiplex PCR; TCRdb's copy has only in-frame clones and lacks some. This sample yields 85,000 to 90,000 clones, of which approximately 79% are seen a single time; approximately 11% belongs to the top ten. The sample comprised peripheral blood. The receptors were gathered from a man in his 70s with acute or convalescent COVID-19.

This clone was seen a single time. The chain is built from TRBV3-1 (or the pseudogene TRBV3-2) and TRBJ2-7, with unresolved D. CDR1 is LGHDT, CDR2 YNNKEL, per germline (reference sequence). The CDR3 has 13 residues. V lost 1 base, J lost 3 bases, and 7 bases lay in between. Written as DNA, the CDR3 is TGTGCCAGCAGCCAAGGGGCAGGCTACGAGCAGTACGTC. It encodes CASSQGAGYEQYV.

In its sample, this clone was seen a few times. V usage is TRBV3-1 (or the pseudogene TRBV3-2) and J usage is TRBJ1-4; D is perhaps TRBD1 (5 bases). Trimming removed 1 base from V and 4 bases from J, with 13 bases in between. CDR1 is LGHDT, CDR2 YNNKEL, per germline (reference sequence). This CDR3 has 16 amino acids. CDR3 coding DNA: TGTGCCAGCAGCCAAGGACCCCGGGGGGTTAATGAAAAACTGTTTTTT. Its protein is CASSQGPRGVNEKLFF.

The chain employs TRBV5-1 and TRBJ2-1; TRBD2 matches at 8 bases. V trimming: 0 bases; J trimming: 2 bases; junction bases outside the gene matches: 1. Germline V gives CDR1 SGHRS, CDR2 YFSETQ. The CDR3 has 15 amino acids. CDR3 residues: CASSLDGGAYNEQFF. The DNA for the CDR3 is TGCGCCAGCAGCTTGGACGGGGGGGCCTACAATGAGCAGTTCTTC.

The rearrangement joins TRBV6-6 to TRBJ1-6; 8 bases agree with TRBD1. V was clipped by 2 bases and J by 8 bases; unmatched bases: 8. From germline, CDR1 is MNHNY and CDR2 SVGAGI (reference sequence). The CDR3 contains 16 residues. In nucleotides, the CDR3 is TGTGCCAGCAGTTACCTGGACAGGGACCGGGATTCACCCCTCCACTTT. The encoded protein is CASSYLDRDRDSPLHF.

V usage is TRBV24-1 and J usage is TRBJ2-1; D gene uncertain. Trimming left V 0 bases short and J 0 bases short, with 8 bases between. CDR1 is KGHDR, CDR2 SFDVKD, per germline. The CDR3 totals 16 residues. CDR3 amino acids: CATSDLSKSSYNEQFF. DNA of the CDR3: TGTGCCACCAGTGATTTGTCGAAGAGCTCCTACAATGAGCAGTTCTTC.

In nucleotides, the CDR3 is TGTGCCAGCAGTGATCCCCGGACAGACGAAAAACTGTTTTTT. Its protein is CASSDPRTDEKLFF. The chain has TRBV6-1 and TRBJ1-4; D may be TRBD1 (6 bases). The CDR3 is 14 residues long. Germline V gene lookup returns CDR1 MNHNS and CDR2 SASEGT. V lost 3 bases, J lost 8 bases, and 13 bases lay in between.

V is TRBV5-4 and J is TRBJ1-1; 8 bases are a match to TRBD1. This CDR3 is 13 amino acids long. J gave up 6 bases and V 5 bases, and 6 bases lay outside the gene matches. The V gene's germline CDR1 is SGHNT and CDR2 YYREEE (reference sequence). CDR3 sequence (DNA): TGTGCCAGCAGGGCGGGACAGGACGCTGAAGCTTTCTTT. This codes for CASRAGQDAEAFF. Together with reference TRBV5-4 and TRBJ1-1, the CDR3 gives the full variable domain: ETGVTQSPTHLIKTRGQQVTLRCSSQSGHNTVSWYQQALGQGPQFIFQYYREEENGRGNFPPRFSGLQFPNYSSELNVNALELDDSALYLCASRAGQDAEAFFGQGTRLTVV.

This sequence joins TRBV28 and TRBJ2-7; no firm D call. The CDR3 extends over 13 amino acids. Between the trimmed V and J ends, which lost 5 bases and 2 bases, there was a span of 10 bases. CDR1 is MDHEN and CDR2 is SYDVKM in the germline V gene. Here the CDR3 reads CASSPTPTYEQYV. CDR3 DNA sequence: TGTGCCAGCAGTCCGACACCTACCTACGAGCAGTACGTC.

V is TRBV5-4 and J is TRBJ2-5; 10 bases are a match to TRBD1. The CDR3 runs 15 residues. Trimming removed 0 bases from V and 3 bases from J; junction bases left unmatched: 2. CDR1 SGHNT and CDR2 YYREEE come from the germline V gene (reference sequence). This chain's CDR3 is CASSLAGTGEETQYF. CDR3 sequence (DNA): TGTGCCAGCAGCTTGGCCGGGACAGGGGAAGAGACCCAGTACTTC. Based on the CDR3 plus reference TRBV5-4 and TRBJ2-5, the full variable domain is ETGVTQSPTHLIKTRGQQVTLRCSSQSGHNTVSWYQQALGQGPQFIFQYYREEENGRGNFPPRFSGLQFPNYSSELNVNALELDDSALYLCASSLAGTGEETQYFGPGTRLLVL.

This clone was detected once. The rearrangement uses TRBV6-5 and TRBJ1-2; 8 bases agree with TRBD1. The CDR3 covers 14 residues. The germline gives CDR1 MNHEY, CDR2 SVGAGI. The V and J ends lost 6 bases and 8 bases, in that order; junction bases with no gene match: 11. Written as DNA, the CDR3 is TGTGCCAGCAGCTCCAACCAGGGGGCACTAGGCTACACCTTC. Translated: CASSSNQGALGYTF.

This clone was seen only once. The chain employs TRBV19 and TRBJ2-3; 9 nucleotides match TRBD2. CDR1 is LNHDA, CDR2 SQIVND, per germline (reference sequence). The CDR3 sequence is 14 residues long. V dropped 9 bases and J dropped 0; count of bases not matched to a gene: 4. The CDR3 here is CARSGGLSTDTQYF. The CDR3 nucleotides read TGTGCCAGGAGCGGGGGGCTTAGCACAGATACGCAGTATTTT.

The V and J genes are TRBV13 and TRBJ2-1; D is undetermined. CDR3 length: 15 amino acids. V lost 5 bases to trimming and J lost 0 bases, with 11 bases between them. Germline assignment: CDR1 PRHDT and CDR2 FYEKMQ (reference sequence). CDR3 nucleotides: TGTGCCAGCAGCAAAAAGGTAGCCTCCTACAATGAGCAGTTCTTC. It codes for CASSKKVASYNEQFF.

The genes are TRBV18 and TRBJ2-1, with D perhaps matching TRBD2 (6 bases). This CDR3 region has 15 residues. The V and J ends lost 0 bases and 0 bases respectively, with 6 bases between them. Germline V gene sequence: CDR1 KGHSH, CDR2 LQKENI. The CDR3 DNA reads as TGTGCCAGCTCACCACCCGGGGGCTCCTACAATGAGCAGTTCTTC. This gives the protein CASSPPGGSYNEQFF. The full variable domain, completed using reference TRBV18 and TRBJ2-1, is NAGVMQNPRHLVRRRGQEARLRCSPMKGHSHVYWYRQLPEEGLKFMVYLQKENIIDESGMPKERFSAEFPKEGPSILRIQQVVRGDSAAYFCASSPPGGSYNEQFFGPGTRLTVL.

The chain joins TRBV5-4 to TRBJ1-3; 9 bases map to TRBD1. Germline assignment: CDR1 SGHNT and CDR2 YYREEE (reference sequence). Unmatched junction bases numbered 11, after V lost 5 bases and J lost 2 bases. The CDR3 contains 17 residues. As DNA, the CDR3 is TGTGCCAGCAGTCTGGACAGGGGATCACGGGCTGGAAACACCATATATTTT. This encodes CASSLDRGSRAGNTIYF.

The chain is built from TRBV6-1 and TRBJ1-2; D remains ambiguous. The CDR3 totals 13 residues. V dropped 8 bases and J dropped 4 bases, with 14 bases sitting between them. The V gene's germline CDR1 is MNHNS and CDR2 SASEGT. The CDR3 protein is CASSYRPSYGYTF. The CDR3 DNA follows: TGTGCCAGCTCCTACCGCCCCTCCTATGGCTACACCTTC.

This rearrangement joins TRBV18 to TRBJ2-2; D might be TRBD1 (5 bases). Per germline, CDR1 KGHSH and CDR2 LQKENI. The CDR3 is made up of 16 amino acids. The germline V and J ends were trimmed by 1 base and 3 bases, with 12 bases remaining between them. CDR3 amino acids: CASSPRQGGDTGELFF. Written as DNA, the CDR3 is TGTGCCAGCTCACCACGGCAGGGTGGGGACACCGGGGAGCTGTTTTTT. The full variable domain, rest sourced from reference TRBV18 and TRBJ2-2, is NAGVMQNPRHLVRRRGQEARLRCSPMKGHSHVYWYRQLPEEGLKFMVYLQKENIIDESGMPKERFSAEFPKEGPSILRIQQVVRGDSAAYFCASSPRQGGDTGELFFGEGSRLTVL.

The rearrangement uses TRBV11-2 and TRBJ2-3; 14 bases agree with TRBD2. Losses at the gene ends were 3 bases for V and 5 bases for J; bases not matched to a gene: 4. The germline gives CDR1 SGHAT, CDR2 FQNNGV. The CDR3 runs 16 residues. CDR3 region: CASSLTSGGAVDTQYF. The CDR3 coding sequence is TGTGCCAGCAGCTTGACTAGCGGGGGGGCGGTAGATACGCAGTATTTT.

This CDR3 is CASSLVTGGATGELFF. The CDR3 bases are TGTGCCAGCAGTTTAGTGACAGGGGGCGCGACCGGGGAGCTGTTTTTT. The chain has TRBV28 and TRBJ2-2; TRBD1 aligns across 10 bases. J was trimmed by 5 bases and V by 2 bases; bases with no gene match: 5. Germline CDR1 MDHEN, CDR2 SYDVKM. The CDR3 is 16 amino acids.

The CDR3 bases are TGTGCCAGCAGTTACAGCCCCAGGCAAGAGACCCAGTACTTC. Encoded protein: CASSYSPRQETQYF. The chain recombines TRBV6-5 with TRBJ2-5, with unresolved D. This CDR3 contains 14 residues. CDR1 is MNHEY and CDR2 is SVGAGI in the germline V gene. The germline V and J ends were trimmed by 2 bases and 2 bases, with 9 bases remaining between them.

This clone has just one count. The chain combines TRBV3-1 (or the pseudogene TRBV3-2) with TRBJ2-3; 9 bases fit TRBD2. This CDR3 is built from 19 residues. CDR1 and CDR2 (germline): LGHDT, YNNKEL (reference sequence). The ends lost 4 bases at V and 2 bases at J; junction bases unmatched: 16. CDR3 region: CASSPLGNSGGLNTDTQYF. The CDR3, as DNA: TGTGCCAGCAGCCCCCTCGGGAATAGCGGGGGCCTCAACACAGATACGCAGTATTTT.

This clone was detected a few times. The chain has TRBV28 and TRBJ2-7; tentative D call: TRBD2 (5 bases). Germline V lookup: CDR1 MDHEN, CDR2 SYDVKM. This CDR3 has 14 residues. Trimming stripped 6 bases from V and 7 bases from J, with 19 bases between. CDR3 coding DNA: TGTGCCAGCAGCGCCCTGGGCCGGAGGAGTGAGCAGTACGTC. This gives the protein CASSALGRRSEQYV.

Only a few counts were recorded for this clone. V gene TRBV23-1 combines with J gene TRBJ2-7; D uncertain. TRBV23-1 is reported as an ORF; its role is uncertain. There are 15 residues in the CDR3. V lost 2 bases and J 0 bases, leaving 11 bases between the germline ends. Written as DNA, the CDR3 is TGCGCCAGCAGTCAACTGGGCAGATACTCCTACGAGCAGTACTTC. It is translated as CASSQLGRYSYEQYF.